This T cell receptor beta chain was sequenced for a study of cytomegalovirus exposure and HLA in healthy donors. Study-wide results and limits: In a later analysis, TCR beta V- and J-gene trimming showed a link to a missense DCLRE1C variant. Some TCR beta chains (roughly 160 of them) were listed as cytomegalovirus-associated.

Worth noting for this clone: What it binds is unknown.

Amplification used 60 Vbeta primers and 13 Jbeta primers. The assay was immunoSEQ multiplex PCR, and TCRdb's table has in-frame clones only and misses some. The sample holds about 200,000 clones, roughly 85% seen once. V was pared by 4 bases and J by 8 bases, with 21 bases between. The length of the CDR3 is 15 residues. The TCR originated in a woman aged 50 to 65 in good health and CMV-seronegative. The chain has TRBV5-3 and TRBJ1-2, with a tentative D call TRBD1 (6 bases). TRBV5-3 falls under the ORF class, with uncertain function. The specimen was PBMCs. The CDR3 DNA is TGTGCCAGAAGCGGACATAACGACAGGACGGGAGGCTACACCTTC. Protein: CARSGHNDRTGGYTF.